These 5 T cell receptor beta chains share one sample of origin, sequenced in a study of T cells in Graves' hyperthyroidism and ophthalmopathy. RNA transcripts gave rise to amplified TCR beta CDR3 regions. When the TCR CDR3 underwent first-round RT-PCR, the HTBI primer set was used. Each CDR3 protein gets one entry after TCRdb re-called the multiplex PCR reads with MiXCR. The data show hundreds of thousands of distinct CDR3 sequences, with around 13% seen just once and more than 4.5% held by the top ten. The sequenced material came from blood. These receptors all stem from a woman aged 30 to 39 with Graves' hyperthyroidism that later progressed to Graves' ophthalmopathy.

This clonotype was recorded at least ten times. This chain joins TRBV6-1 and TRBJ2-1; no clear D. Trimming stripped 4 bases from V and 10 bases from J, with 8 bases between. Germline assignment: CDR1 MNHNS and CDR2 SASEGT. The CDR3 length is 11 residues. CDR3 DNA: TGTGCCAGCAGTGCCCCAATGGAGCAGTTCTTC. Its translation: CASSAPMEQFF.

This clonotype was counted many times. The chain uses TRBV11-3 and TRBJ2-1, with 11 nucleotides matching TRBD1. The CDR3 consists of 17 residues. V lost 0 bases and J lost 7; bases outside the gene matches: 8. Germline V lookup: CDR1 SGHNT, CDR2 YENEEA. The CDR3 is CASSLEGWTGGLNEQFF. The DNA of the CDR3 is TGTGCCAGCAGCTTAGAAGGGTGGACAGGGGGCCTTAATGAGCAGTTCTTC.

This clonotype was counted many times. V is TRBV20-1 and J is TRBJ2-1; D is undetermined. The V gene's germline CDR1 is DFQATT and CDR2 SNEGSKA (reference sequence). This CDR3 is 14 amino acids long. Trimming removed 3 bases from V and 8 bases from J, with 17 bases in between. CDR3 DNA sequence: TGCAGTGCTAGCGTCCCATGGGGTGGCGATGAGCAGTTCTTC. Its protein product is CSASVPWGGDEQFF.

V gene TRBV30 combines with J gene TRBJ1-1, with unresolved D. The CDR3 totals 13 residues. The germline V gene encodes CDR1 GTSNPN and CDR2 SVGIG (reference sequence). V shed 3 bases and J shed 1 base, with 9 bases lying between them. The CDR3 loop reads CAWSASGNTEAFF. The CDR3 DNA is TGTGCCTGGAGCGCTTCAGGGAACACTGAAGCTTTCTTT. Together with reference TRBV30 and TRBJ1-1, the CDR3 gives the full variable domain: SQTIHQWPATLVQPVGSPLSLECTVEGTSNPNLYWYRQAAGRGLQLLFYSVGIGQISSEVPQNLSASRPQDRQFILSSKKLLLSDSGFYLCAWSASGNTEAFFGQGTRLTVV.

The chain couples TRBV5-1 to TRBJ2-1; D perhaps matches TRBD1 (8 bases). CDR3 size: 12 residues. The V gene lost 4 bases and the J gene lost 15 bases, with 17 bases spanning the gap. Germline assignment: CDR1 SGHRS and CDR2 YFSETQ. CDR3 sequence (DNA): TGCGCCAGCAGCCCTATGACAGGGGAGGGGTTCTTC. Translated: CASSPMTGEGFF.